Below are 15 T cell receptor beta chains sequenced from a single sample in a study of technical replicates of blood from several donors. Sequenced by immunoSEQ multiplex PCR; TCRdb stores in-frame clones only, minus some. The repertoire holds approximately 89,000 clones, with approximately 94% as singletons. The sample taken for sequencing was T cells isolated from PBMCs. The receptors originated from a human donor in good health.

The chain combines TRBV5-1 with TRBJ1-1; 10 bases align to TRBD1. V trimming: 5 bases; J trimming: 11 bases; junction bases outside the gene matches: 9. The CDR3 covers 13 residues. Germline lookup yields CDR1 SGHRS and CDR2 YFSETQ. CDR3 amino acids: CASRTPGQGFAFF. CDR3 nucleotide sequence: TGCGCCAGCAGGACACCGGGACAGGGGTTTGCTTTCTTT.

The rearrangement joins TRBV6-5 to TRBJ2-1; no firm D call. Trimming pared 2 bases from V and 6 bases from J, leaving 11 bases between. Germline loops: CDR1 MNHEY, CDR2 SVGAGI. The CDR3 sequence is 14 residues long. CDR3 loop: CASSYGQVGNEQFF. CDR3 coding DNA: TGTGCCAGCAGTTACGGCCAGGTCGGCAATGAGCAGTTCTTC.

The chain recombines TRBV30 with TRBJ2-4; a possible D gene is TRBD1 (6 bases). CDR3 length equals 14 residues. The V end was cut by 2 bases, the J end by 7 bases, with 15 bases between. Germline-derived CDR1 and CDR2 are GTSNPN and SVGIG (reference sequence). The CDR3 here is CAWSTGLISNIQYF. The CDR3 DNA follows: TGTGCCTGGAGTACAGGGTTAATTTCGAACATTCAGTACTTC.

This chain links TRBV27 with TRBJ2-1, with 9 positions matching TRBD2. V shed 3 bases, J shed 2 bases, and the junction held 2 bases outside the gene matches. This CDR3 has 15 amino acids. Germline V CDR1 and CDR2: MNHEY, SMNVEV (reference sequence). The CDR3 bases are TGTGCCAGCAGTTTCATAGCGGGAGCCTACAATGAGCAGTTCTTC. Its translation is CASSFIAGAYNEQFF.

This clone was observed a few times. V is TRBV10-1 and J is TRBJ2-7, with a weak D call TRBD2 (6 bases). Germline V lookup: CDR1 WNHNN, CDR2 SYGVQD (reference sequence). The CDR3 totals 14 residues. Deletions cut 3 bases from V and 4 bases from J, with 13 bases between. CDR3 sequence: CASSEVSGGYEQYF. Here the CDR3 DNA reads TGCGCCAGCAGTGAAGTTAGCGGTGGATACGAGCAGTACTTC.

The chain is built from TRBV5-4 and TRBJ2-5; D gene uncertain. The germline CDR1 and CDR2 sequences are SGHNT and YYREEE (reference sequence). The V end was cut by 3 bases, the J end by 6 bases, with 12 bases between. The CDR3 runs to 13 residues. In DNA form, the CDR3 reads TGTGCCAGCAGCTCGGGTGAGGAAAAGACCCAGTACTTC. Translating gives CASSSGEEKTQYF.

The CDR3 nucleotides read TGTGCCAGCAGCCAGAAAAGGGAGAGCTTTGCAACTAATGAAAAACTGTTTTTT. Amino acid sequence: CASSQKRESFATNEKLFF. The chain uses TRBV11-2 and TRBJ1-4, with unresolved D. Trimming stripped 5 bases from V and 0 bases from J, with 19 bases between. The CDR3 sequence is 18 residues long. The germline V gene has CDR1 SGHAT and CDR2 FQNNGV.

The chain employs TRBV25-1 and TRBJ2-1; D is perhaps TRBD2 (6 bases). In germline, CDR1 is MGHDK, CDR2 SYGVNS. V lost 5 bases to trimming and J lost 0 bases, with 11 bases between them. The CDR3 extends over 15 amino acids. CDR3 DNA: TGTGCCAGCAGTCCTAGACTAGGCTCCTACAATGAGCAGTTCTTC. It specifies CASSPRLGSYNEQFF.

V usage is TRBV2 and J usage is TRBJ1-3; tentative D call: TRBD1 (6 bases). CDR1 is SNHLY and CDR2 is FYNNEI in the germline V gene. CDR3 length: 14 amino acids. V lost 7 bases and J lost 0, with 10 bases in between. The CDR3 sequence: CASITGSSGNTIYF. In DNA form, the CDR3 reads TGTGCCAGCATTACAGGGAGCTCTGGAAACACCATATATTTT.

This sequence joins TRBV5-4 and TRBJ1-3; D gene uncertain. Germline loops: CDR1 SGHNT, CDR2 YYREEE (reference sequence). Trimming pared 4 bases from V and 0 bases from J, leaving 8 bases between. This CDR3 region has 14 residues. CDR3: CASSPSFSGNTIYF. Written as DNA, the CDR3 is TGTGCCAGCAGCCCTAGTTTCTCTGGAAACACCATATATTTT.

This clone occurred once. The V gene is TRBV11-2, the J gene TRBJ2-1; 9 bases match TRBD1. With V trimmed by 5 bases and J by 2 bases, 7 bases remained unmatched. This CDR3 is built from 16 residues. Germline CDR1 reads SGHAT; CDR2 reads FQNNGV. DNA for the CDR3: TGTGCCAGCAGCCCAGTTTGGACAGGGGCCTACAATGAGCAGTTCTTC. Residues: CASSPVWTGAYNEQFF.

The DNA for the CDR3 is TGTGCCAGTAGTATAGGCGGAAGAGCTTTGAACACTGAAGCTTTCTTT. Its protein product is CASSIGGRALNTEAFF. V and J are TRBV19 and TRBJ1-1; D is uncertain. From germline, CDR1 is LNHDA and CDR2 SQIVND (reference sequence). Deletions cut 1 base from V and 0 bases from J, with 12 bases between. This CDR3 is built from 16 residues.

V is TRBV5-6 and J is TRBJ2-3; 9 nucleotides align to TRBD2. V lost 3 bases, J lost 1 base, and 6 bases stayed unmatched. CDR3 length: 16 residues. Germline CDR1 and CDR2: SGHDT and YYEEEE. The CDR3 here is CASSSTGTSRTDTQYF. CDR3 sequence (DNA): TGTGCCAGCAGCTCCACCGGGACTAGCCGCACAGATACGCAGTATTTT.

This chain uses TRBV5-4 with TRBJ2-7, with 8 bases that match TRBD1. With 3 bases clipped from V and 5 bases from J, the junction kept 7 bases outside the gene matches. This CDR3 comprises 14 residues. Germline assignment: CDR1 SGHNT and CDR2 YYREEE (reference sequence). The CDR3 loop reads CASSSQGAKDEQYF. CDR3 coding DNA: TGTGCCAGCAGCTCCCAGGGGGCTAAGGACGAGCAGTACTTC. Using reference TRBV5-4 and TRBJ2-7 for the parts outside the CDR3, the full variable domain is ETGVTQSPTHLIKTRGQQVTLRCSSQSGHNTVSWYQQALGQGPQFIFQYYREEENGRGNFPPRFSGLQFPNYSSELNVNALELDDSALYLCASSSQGAKDEQYFGPGTRLTVT.

The chain recombines TRBV7-2 with TRBJ2-1; 11 nucleotides align to TRBD2. In germline, CDR1 is SGHTA, CDR2 FQGNSA. The CDR3 loop spans 18 amino acids. J was trimmed by 6 bases and V by 3 bases; bases with no gene match: 13. In DNA, the CDR3 is TGTGCCAGCAGCTTTTTGGGTAGCGGGAGGGGGGGAGGCAATGAGCAGTTCTTC. Its translation: CASSFLGSGRGGGNEQFF.